The 8 T cell receptor beta chains reported below all come from one sample, sequenced in a study of CD8+ T cells in alopecia areata. As the sequencing template, cDNA was produced by extracting RNA and reverse transcribing it. Profiling relied on immunoSEQ multiplex PCR, and the TCRdb table lists in-frame clones only, not all of them. This sample has 120,000 to 150,000 clones, with 62% found just once. The sequencing input was CD8+ T cells sorted from blood. The receptors here all came from a human donor in good health.

This clone has more than one count but fewer than ten. The chain carries TRBV11-2 and TRBJ2-1, with 7 bases lining up with TRBD1. With V trimmed by 4 bases and J by 16 bases, 10 bases remained unmatched. The CDR3 contains 12 residues. The germline V gene has CDR1 SGHAT and CDR2 FQNNGV. The CDR3 here is CASSSGDRVEFF. The CDR3 DNA sequence: TGTGCCAGCAGCTCAGGCGACAGGGTAGAATTCTTC. The whole variable domain, remainder taken from reference TRBV11-2 and TRBJ2-1, is EAGVAQSPRYKIIEKRQSVAFWCNPISGHATLYWYQQILGQGPKLLIQFQNNGVVDDSQLPKDRFSAERLKGVDSTLKIQPAKLEDSAVYLCASSSGDRVEFFGPGTRLTVL.

This sequence joins TRBV29-1 and TRBJ1-2; tentatively, D is TRBD1 (5 bases). Germline V gene sequence: CDR1 SQVTM, CDR2 ANQGSEA. With 5 bases removed from V and 8 bases from J, the gap between germline ends came to 18 bases. The CDR3 is 13 residues long. CDR3 amino acids: CSVPVRVDKGYTF. In nucleotides, the CDR3 is TGCAGCGTTCCTGTCAGGGTAGATAAGGGCTACACCTTC. Full variable domain (rest looked up from reference TRBV29-1 and TRBJ1-2): SAVISQKPSRDICQRGTSLTIQCQVDSQVTMMFWYRQQPGQSLTLIATANQGSEATYESGFVIDKFPISRPNLTFSTLTVSNMSPEDSSIYLCSVPVRVDKGYTFGSGTRLTVV.

By its share, this clone is medium-sized. The chain is built from TRBV6-4 and TRBJ2-3, with 11 bases lining up with TRBD1. The V segment lost 0 bases and the J segment 6 bases; nucleotides outside the gene matches: 5. Germline CDR1 and CDR2: MRHNA and SNTAGT. The CDR3 runs 16 residues. CDR3 residues: CASSDSGTGGWDTQYF. The CDR3, as DNA: TGTGCCAGCAGTGACTCCGGGACAGGGGGATGGGATACGCAGTATTTT.

CDR3 bases: TGCGCCAGCAGCTTGGGAGTGAACTACGAGCAGTACTTC. Amino acid sequence: CASSLGVNYEQYF. This rearrangement joins TRBV5-1 to TRBJ2-7; D call uncertain. With 0 bases removed from V and 3 bases from J, the gap between germline ends came to 7 bases. CDR3 size: 13 residues. The germline CDR1 and CDR2 sequences are SGHRS and YFSETQ.

This clone was recorded a few times. The rearrangement uses TRBV29-1 and TRBJ1-2; D unclear. The CDR3 is 13 amino acids. The ends were cut back, 4 bases at V and 1 base at J, with 10 bases in the middle. The germline V gene has CDR1 SQVTM and CDR2 ANQGSEA. In nucleotides, the CDR3 is TGCAGCGTTGGAACGGGTGGTAACTATGGCTACACCTTC. This gives the protein CSVGTGGNYGYTF.

J is TRBJ1-2 and V is TRBV9; possible D gene TRBD1, 5 bases. Between the trimmed V and J ends, which lost 4 bases and 8 bases, there was a span of 21 bases. This CDR3 region has 15 residues. Per the germline V gene, CDR1 is SGDLS and CDR2 is YYNGEE. CDR3 in amino acids: CASSPAGGGTKGYTF. The CDR3 coding sequence is TGTGCCAGCAGCCCAGCCGGGGGAGGGACGAAGGGCTACACCTTC.

V usage is TRBV27 and J usage is TRBJ1-4; D is perhaps TRBD1 (5 bases). The CDR3 is 14 amino acids. Trimming removed 3 bases from V and 7 bases from J, with 12 bases in between. CDR1 is MNHEY and CDR2 is SMNVEV in the germline V gene (reference sequence). The CDR3 is CASSFRGELEKLFF. CDR3 nucleotide sequence: TGTGCCAGCAGTTTTCGAGGGGAGCTTGAAAAACTGTTTTTT. Drawing the rest from reference TRBV27 and TRBJ1-4, the complete variable domain is EAQVTQNPRYLITVTGKKLTVTCSQNMNHEYMSWYRQDPGLGLRQIYYSMNVEVTDKGDVPEGYKVSRKEKRNFPLILESPSPNQTSLYFCASSFRGELEKLFFGSGTQLSVL.

This clone was recorded once. The chain combines TRBV5-6 with TRBJ2-7; TRBD1 aligns across 9 bases. V gave up 4 bases and J gave up 6 bases; unmatched junction bases: 8. This CDR3 is built from 14 residues. CDR1 and CDR2 (germline): SGHDT, YYEEEE. CDR3 bases: TGTGCCAGCAGCCTGGGGACAGGGACCGGCGAGCAGTACTTC. Translated, it gives CASSLGTGTGEQYF.